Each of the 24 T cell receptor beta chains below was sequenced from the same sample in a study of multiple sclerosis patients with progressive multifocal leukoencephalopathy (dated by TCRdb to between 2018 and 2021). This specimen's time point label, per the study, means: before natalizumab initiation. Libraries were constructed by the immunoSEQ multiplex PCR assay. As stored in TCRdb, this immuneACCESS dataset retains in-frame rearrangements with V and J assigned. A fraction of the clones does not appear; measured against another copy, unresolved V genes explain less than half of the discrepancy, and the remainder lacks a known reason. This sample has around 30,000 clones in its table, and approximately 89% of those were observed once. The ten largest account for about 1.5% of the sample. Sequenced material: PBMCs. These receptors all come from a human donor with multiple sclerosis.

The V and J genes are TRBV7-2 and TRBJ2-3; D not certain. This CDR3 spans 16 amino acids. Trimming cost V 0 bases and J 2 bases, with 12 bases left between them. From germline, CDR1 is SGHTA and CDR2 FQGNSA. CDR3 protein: CASSLATARLTDTQYF. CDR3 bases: TGTGCCAGCAGCTTAGCCACAGCACGCCTCACAGATACGCAGTATTTT.

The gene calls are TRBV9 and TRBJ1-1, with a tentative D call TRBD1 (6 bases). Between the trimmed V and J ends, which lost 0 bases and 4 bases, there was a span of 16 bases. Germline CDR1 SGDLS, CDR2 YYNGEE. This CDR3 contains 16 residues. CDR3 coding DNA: TGTGCCAGCAGCGTAGGTTGGGGGGGCGTCGGCACTGAAGCTTTCTTT. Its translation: CASSVGWGGVGTEAFF.

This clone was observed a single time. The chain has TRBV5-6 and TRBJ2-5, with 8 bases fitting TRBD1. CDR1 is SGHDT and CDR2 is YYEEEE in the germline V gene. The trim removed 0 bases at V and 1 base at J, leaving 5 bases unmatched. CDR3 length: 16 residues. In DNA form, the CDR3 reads TGTGCCAGCAGCTTGGGACAGGGGACGGTCCAAGAGACCCAGTACTTC. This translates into CASSLGQGTVQETQYF. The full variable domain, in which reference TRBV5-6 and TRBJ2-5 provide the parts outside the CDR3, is DAGVTQSPTHLIKTRGQQVTLRCSPKSGHDTVSWYQQALGQGPQFIFQYYEEEERQRGNFPDRFSGHQFPNYSSELNVNALLLGDSALYLCASSLGQGTVQETQYFGPGTRLLVL.

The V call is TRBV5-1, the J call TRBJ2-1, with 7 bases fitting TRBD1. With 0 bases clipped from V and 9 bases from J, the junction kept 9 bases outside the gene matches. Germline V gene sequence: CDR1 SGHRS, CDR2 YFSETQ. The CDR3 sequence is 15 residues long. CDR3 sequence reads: CASSLGQGTSIEQFF. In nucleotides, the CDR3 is TGCGCCAGCAGCTTGGGACAGGGAACCTCAATTGAGCAGTTCTTC.

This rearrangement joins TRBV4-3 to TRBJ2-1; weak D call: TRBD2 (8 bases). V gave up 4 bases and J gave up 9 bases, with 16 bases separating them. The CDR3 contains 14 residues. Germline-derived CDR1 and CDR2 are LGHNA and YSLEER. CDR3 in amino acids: CASSPGGLVSEQFF. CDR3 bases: TGCGCCAGCAGCCCAGGGGGACTAGTCAGTGAGCAGTTCTTC.

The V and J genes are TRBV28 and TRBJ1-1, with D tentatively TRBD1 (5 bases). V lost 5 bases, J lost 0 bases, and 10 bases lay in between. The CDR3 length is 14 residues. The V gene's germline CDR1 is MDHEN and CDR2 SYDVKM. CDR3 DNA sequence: TGTGCCAGCAGTGCGGGGGAGATGAACACTGAAGCTTTCTTT. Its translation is CASSAGEMNTEAFF.

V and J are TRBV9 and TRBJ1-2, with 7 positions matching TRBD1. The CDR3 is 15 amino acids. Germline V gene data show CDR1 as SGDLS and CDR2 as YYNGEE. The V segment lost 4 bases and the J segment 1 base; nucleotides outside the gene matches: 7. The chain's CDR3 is CASSPGTVGNYGYTF. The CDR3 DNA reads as TGTGCCAGCAGCCCAGGGACAGTAGGTAACTATGGCTACACCTTC.

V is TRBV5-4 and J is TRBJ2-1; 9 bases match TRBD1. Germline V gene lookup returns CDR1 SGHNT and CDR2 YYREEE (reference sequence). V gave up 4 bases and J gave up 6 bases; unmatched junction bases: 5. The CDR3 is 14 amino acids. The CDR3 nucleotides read TGTGCCAGCAGCCAACAGGGGGCGGGCAATGAGCAGTTCTTC. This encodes CASSQQGAGNEQFF.

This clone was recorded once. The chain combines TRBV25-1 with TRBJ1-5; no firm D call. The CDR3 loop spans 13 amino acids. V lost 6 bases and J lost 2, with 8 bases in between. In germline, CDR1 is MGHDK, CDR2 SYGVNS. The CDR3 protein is CASSSPGNQPQHF. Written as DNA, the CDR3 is TGTGCCAGCAGCTCCCCCGGCAATCAGCCCCAGCATTTT.

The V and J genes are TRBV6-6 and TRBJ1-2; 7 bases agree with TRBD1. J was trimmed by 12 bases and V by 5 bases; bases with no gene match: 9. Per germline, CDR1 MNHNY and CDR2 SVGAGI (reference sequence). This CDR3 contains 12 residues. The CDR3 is CASSTDRVGNTF. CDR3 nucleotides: TGTGCCAGCAGTACAGACAGGGTAGGGAACACCTTC.

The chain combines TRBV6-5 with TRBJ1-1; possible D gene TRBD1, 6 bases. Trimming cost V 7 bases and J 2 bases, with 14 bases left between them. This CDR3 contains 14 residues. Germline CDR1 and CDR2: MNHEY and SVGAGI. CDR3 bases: TGTGCCAGCACCCCCCGGGGGCGAAACACTGAAGCTTTCTTT. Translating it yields CASTPRGRNTEAFF.

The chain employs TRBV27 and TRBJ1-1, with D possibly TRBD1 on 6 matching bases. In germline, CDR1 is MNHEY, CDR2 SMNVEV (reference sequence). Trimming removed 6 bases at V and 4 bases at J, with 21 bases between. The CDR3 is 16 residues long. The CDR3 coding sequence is TGTGCCAGCAGAGACTCACAGGGAGCCATGGGCACTGAAGCTTTCTTT. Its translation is CASRDSQGAMGTEAFF.

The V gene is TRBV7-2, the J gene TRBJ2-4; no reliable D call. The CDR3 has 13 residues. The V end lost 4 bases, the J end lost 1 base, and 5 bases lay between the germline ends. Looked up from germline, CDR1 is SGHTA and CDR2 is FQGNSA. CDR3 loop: CASSSNAKNIQYF. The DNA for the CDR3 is TGTGCCAGCAGCTCCAATGCCAAAAACATTCAGTACTTC. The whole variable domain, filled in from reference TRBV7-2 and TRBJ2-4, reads GAGVSQSPSNKVTEKGKDVELRCDPISGHTALYWYRQSLGQGLEFLIYFQGNSAPDKSGLPSDRFSAERTGGSVSTLTIQRTQQEDSAVYLCASSSNAKNIQYFGAGTRLSVL.

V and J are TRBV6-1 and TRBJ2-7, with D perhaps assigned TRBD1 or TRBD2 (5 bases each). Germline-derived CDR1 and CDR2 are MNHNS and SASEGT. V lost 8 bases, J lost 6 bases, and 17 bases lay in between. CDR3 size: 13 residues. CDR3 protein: CASGDQRLSEQYF. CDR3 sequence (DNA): TGTGCCAGCGGGGACCAACGCCTTTCCGAGCAGTACTTC.

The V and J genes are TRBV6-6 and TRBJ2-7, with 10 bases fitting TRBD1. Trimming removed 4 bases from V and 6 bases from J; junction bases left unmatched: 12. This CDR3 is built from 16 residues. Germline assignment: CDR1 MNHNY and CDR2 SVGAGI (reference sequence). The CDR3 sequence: CASSSPLTGGGVEQYF. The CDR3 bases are TGTGCCAGCAGTTCCCCGCTGACAGGGGGCGGCGTCGAGCAGTACTTC.

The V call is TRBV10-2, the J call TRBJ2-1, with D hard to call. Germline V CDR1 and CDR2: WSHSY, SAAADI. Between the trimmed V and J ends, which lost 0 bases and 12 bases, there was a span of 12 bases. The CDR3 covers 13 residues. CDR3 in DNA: TGCGCCAGCAGTGAGTCGACGGGCCTACTGCAGTTCTTC. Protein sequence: CASSESTGLLQFF.

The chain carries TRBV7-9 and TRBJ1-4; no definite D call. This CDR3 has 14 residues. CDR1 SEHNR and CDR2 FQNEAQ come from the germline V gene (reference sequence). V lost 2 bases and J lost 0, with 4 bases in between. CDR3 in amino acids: CASSLRSTNEKLFF. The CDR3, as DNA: TGTGCCAGCAGCTTACGTTCAACTAATGAAAAACTGTTTTTT.

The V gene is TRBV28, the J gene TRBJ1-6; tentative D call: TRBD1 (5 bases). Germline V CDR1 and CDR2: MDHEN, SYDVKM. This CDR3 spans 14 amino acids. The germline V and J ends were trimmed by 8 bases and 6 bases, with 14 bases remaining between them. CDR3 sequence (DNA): TGTGCCAGCCATTGGAGGGGTCTTAATTCACCCCTCCACTTT. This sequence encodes CASHWRGLNSPLHF.

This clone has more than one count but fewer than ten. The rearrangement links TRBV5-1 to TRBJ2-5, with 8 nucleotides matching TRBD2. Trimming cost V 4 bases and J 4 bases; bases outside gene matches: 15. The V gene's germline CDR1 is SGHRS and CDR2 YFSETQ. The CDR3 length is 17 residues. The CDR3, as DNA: TGCGCCAGCAGCCCGTCGCCGAGCGGGAGAAGGGGAGAGACCCAGTACTTC. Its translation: CASSPSPSGRRGETQYF.

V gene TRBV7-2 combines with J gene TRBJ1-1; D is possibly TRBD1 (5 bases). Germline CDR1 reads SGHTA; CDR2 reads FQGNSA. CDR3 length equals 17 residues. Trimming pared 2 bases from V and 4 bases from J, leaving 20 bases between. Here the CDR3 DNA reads TGTGCCAGCAGCTTACGAAGTGGGGGGAAAGGTGGCACTGAAGCTTTCTTT. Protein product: CASSLRSGGKGGTEAFF.

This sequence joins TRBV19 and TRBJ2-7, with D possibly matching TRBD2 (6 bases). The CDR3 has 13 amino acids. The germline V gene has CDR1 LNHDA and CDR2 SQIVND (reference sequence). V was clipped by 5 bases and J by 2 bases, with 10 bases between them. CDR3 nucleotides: TGTGCCAGTAGTCGGGAGCGCACCTACGAGCAGTACTTC. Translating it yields CASSRERTYEQYF.

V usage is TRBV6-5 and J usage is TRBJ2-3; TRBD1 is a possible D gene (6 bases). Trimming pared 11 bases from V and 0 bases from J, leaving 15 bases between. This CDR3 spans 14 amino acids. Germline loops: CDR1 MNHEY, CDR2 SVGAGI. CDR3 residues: CAVGQGFSTDTQYF. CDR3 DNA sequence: TGTGCCGTAGGTCAGGGGTTTAGCACAGATACGCAGTATTTT.

Written as DNA, the CDR3 is TGTGCCAGCAGCTTAGCTGGGAACTATGGCTACACCTTC. This sequence encodes CASSLAGNYGYTF. This chain uses TRBV7-8 with TRBJ1-2; D unclear. Germline V gene sequence: CDR1 SGHVS, CDR2 FQNEAQ. The CDR3 has 13 residues. With 0 bases removed from V and 2 bases from J, the gap between germline ends came to 4 bases.

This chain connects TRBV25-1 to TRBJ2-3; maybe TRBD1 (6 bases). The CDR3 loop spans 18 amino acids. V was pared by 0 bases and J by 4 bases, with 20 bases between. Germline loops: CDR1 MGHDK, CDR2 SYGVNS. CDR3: CASSEYEGVGGVADTQYF. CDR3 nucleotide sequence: TGTGCCAGCAGTGAATATGAAGGTGTAGGGGGTGTCGCAGATACGCAGTATTTT.